Listed below are T cell receptor beta chains from one sample, sequenced in a study of shared clonotypes between healthy human individuals. Generated by immunoSEQ multiplex PCR, the TCRdb table keeps only in-frame clones and is missing some. The sample lists about a million clones, 70% to 80% occurring once. Sequencing was performed on memory CD4+ T cells from PBMCs. The receptors were sampled from a man between 18 and 29 years old in good health. Some clones in this sample may be carry-over from other donors' samples. Both conserved end residues are part of each CDR3. Fields, in order: clone size, D gene, V gene, J gene, CDR3 DNA, CDR3 protein. D genes are given only for firm matches. Size is stated for part of the rows, as once, few or many counts, or as a class when the clone is expanded.

NA	TRBD2	TRBV5-4	TRBJ2-3	TGTGCCAGCAGCCCGGGGTACAGGACTAGCGGGAGTGGGGATACGCAGTATTTT	CASSPGYRTSGSGDTQYF
NA	NA	TRBV7-6	TRBJ2-7	TGTGCCAGCAGTTCGGCCTACGGGCAGGGCTACGAGCAGTACTTC	CASSSAYGQGYEQYF
NA	NA	TRBV28	TRBJ1-2	TGTGCCAGCAGTTCAACTACAGAGGGCTACACCTTC	CASSSTTEGYTF
NA	TRBD1	TRBV6-4	TRBJ1-3	TGTGCCAGCAGTGACTCCCCCGAACAGGGGAAAACTGGAAACACCATATATTTT	CASSDSPEQGKTGNTIYF
NA	TRBD2	TRBV10-3	TRBJ2-1	TGTGCCATACGTTTAGCGGGAACAAATGAGCAGTTCTTC	CAIRLAGTNEQFF
NA	NA	TRBV4-3	TRBJ1-4	TGCGCCAGCAGCCAAGATCGGGGGTCCGCGAAAAAACTGTTTTTT	CASSQDRGSAKKLFF
NA	NA	TRBV5-4	TRBJ2-4	TGTGCCAGCAGCTCGGCAGCCCCGGGGCGGAACATTCAGTACTTC	CASSSAAPGRNIQYF
NA	NA	TRBV2	TRBJ1-1	TGTGCCACCACGTTGTGGGAGAACACTGAAGCTTTCTTT	CATTLWENTEAFF
few	NA	TRBV2	TRBJ1-1	TGTGCCAGCAGTGGGAGGGAACGGAACACTGAAGCTTTCTTT	CASSGRERNTEAFF
NA	NA	TRBV6-1	TRBJ2-3	TGTGCCAGCAGTGCGGGACGGACGAGATCTAGCACAGATACGCAGTATTTT	CASSAGRTRSSTDTQYF
NA	NA	TRBV11-2	TRBJ1-3	TGTGCCAGCAGCCCAAATACCCAGAGGGGAACTGGAAACACCATATATTTT	CASSPNTQRGTGNTIYF
NA	NA	TRBV28	TRBJ1-4	TGTGCCAGCAGTTTGAGTCGAAAACTGTTTTTT	CASSLSRKLFF
NA	TRBD2	TRBV5-4	TRBJ2-7	TGTGCCAGCAGCTTGGCCCGCGGCGGGAGAAATATCAGCCCTCAGGAGCAGTACTTC	CASSLARGGRNISPQEQYF
NA	TRBD1	TRBV29-1	TRBJ2-7	TGCAGCGTTGAGGGCAGGGGGCAGACCTACGAGCAGTACTTC	CSVEGRGQTYEQYF
NA	NA	TRBV7-9	TRBJ1-6	TGTGCCAGCAGCCCGAGACAGGTGGAAAATTCACCCCTCCACTTT	CASSPRQVENSPLHF
NA	NA	TRBV2	TRBJ1-1	TGTGCCAGCAGTGTCCTACCGGGGTCCCACACTGAAGCTTTCTTT	CASSVLPGSHTEAFF
NA	NA	TRBV28	TRBJ1-3	TGTGCCAGCAAGAATCGGGATGGCTCAAAGGGAAACACCATATATTTT	CASKNRDGSKGNTIYF
NA	NA	TRBV11-3	TRBJ2-3	TGTGCCAGCAGCTTTCAGTTGGCAGATACGCAGTATTTT	CASSFQLADTQYF
NA	NA	TRBV5-6	TRBJ1-2	TGTGCCAGCAGCCACCCACAGGGAAGGTATGGCTACACCTTC	CASSHPQGRYGYTF
NA	NA	TRBV20-1	TRBJ2-2	TGCAGCGCCAAGAACACCGGGGAGCTGTTTTTT	CSAKNTGELFF
NA	NA	TRBV30	TRBJ1-1	TGTGCCTGGAAACGGTGGGACTCCAGCCCTGAAGCTTTCTTT	CAWKRWDSSPEAFF
NA	NA	TRBV7-3	TRBJ1-1	TGTGCCAGCAGCTTAACAGGGACGAGTGGTTCGGGTACTGAAGCTTTCTTT	CASSLTGTSGSGTEAFF
NA	NA	TRBV18	TRBJ2-3	TGTGCCAGCTCACCGGTAGGGGGTTACATGGATACGCAGTATTTT	CASSPVGGYMDTQYF
many	NA	TRBV2	TRBJ2-2	TGTGCCAGCAGTGAGAGTAGCGGGGAGCTGTTTTTT	CASSESSGELFF
NA	TRBD1	TRBV7-9	TRBJ1-1	TGTGCCAGCAGCTTAGCGGTTCCATCAGGGGGAAAAGCTTTCTTT	CASSLAVPSGGKAFF
many	TRBD1	TRBV30	TRBJ1-5	TGTGCCTGGAGTTATACAGGGGGAGGCAATCAGCCCCAGCATTTT	CAWSYTGGGNQPQHF
few	TRBD1	TRBV29-1	TRBJ1-2	TGCAGCGTTGAAGGGACAGGCACTGGGAATGGCTACACCTTC	CSVEGTGTGNGYTF
NA	NA	TRBV6-1	TRBJ2-7	TGTGCCAGCAGTGAAGGTCTTGTGTCTTCCGAGCAGTACTTC	CASSEGLVSSEQYF
NA	TRBD1	TRBV14	TRBJ2-1	TGTGCCAGCAGCCAGTTTCTACAGGGGGAGCAGTTCTTC	CASSQFLQGEQFF
NA	TRBD2	TRBV2	TRBJ2-5	TGTGCCCAGGCGACTAGCGGGTACCAAGAGACCCAGTACTTC	CAQATSGYQETQYF
once	TRBD1	TRBV7-2	TRBJ2-2	TGTGCCAGCAGCTTGATCCAGGGACAGGGGGCGAACACCGGGGAGCTGTTTTTT	CASSLIQGQGANTGELFF
NA	NA	TRBV2	TRBJ2-3	TGTGCCAGCAGTCCTTCTAGGGTAGATACGCAGTATTTT	CASSPSRVDTQYF
NA	TRBD1	TRBV9	TRBJ2-7	TGTGCCAGCAGCGTAGGAGTTATGGGACAGGGGATCCACGAGCAGTACTTC	CASSVGVMGQGIHEQYF
NA	TRBD1	TRBV5-1	TRBJ1-1	TGCGCCAGCAGCTCTCTTATTGGACAGGGGGTAGGGAACACTGAAGCTTTCTTT	CASSSLIGQGVGNTEAFF
once	NA	TRBV19	TRBJ1-1	TGTGCCAGTAGTATTGTTGCGGGAGGGTCGGGGCGGACGGCTTTCTTT	CASSIVAGGSGRTAFF
NA	NA	TRBV19	TRBJ1-2	TGTGCCAGTCAGGCGGACGCCACCCGGGTTTCTGGCTACACCTTC	CASQADATRVSGYTF
once	NA	TRBV10-1	TRBJ1-1	TGCGCCAGCAGTGGGGGAGTCGGACCAAACACTGAAGCTTTCTTT	CASSGGVGPNTEAFF
NA	NA	TRBV7-2	TRBJ2-7	TGTGCCAGCAGCTTTAGGCGCGGTTCCTACGAGCAGTACTTC	CASSFRRGSYEQYF
NA	TRBD1	TRBV6-5	TRBJ2-5	TGTGCCAGCAGTTACTCGACAGGGTCCCGGGAGACCCAGTACTTC	CASSYSTGSRETQYF
NA	TRBD2	TRBV28	TRBJ2-6	TGTGCCAGCAGTCCACCTCACGGGCGGGAGTGGACTGGGGCCAACGTCCTGACTTTC	CASSPPHGREWTGANVLTF
few	TRBD1	TRBV11-2	TRBJ1-1	TGTGCCAGCAGCATCGACAGGGTACTCACTGAAGCTTTCTTT	CASSIDRVLTEAFF
NA	NA	TRBV28	TRBJ2-4	TGTGCCAGCAGTCAGAAAGGACGGAATCAGTACTTC	CASSQKGRNQYF
NA	NA	TRBV11-3	TRBJ2-1	TGTGCCAGCAGCTTAGAGTACAATGAGCAGTTCTTC	CASSLEYNEQFF
NA	NA	TRBV6-1	TRBJ1-5	TGTGCCACCTGGACTTGGACGTTGGGGAATCAGCCCCAGCATTTT	CATWTWTLGNQPQHF
NA	NA	TRBV15	TRBJ1-4	TGTGCCACCAGCCCCCGGAGTCGAGATAATGAAAAACTGTTTTTT	CATSPRSRDNEKLFF
NA	TRBD1	TRBV30	TRBJ2-3	TGTGCCTGGAGTACAGGGGGATCCACAGATACGCAGTATTTT	CAWSTGGSTDTQYF
NA	TRBD1	TRBV11-2	TRBJ2-2	TGTGCCAGCAGCCTGACAGGGACCGGGGAGCTGTTTTTT	CASSLTGTGELFF
NA	NA	TRBV5-1	TRBJ2-2	TGCGCCAGCAGCTTGGCCTTAGGGGCCCCCGGGGAGCTGTTTTTT	CASSLALGAPGELFF
NA	TRBD2	TRBV7-2	TRBJ2-1	TGTGCCAGCAGCCACGCTAGCGGAGGGCACGAAGAGCAGTTCTTC	CASSHASGGHEEQFF
NA	NA	TRBV5-6	TRBJ2-7	TGTGCCAGCAGCGATGGGTATTCCTACGAGCAGTACTTC	CASSDGYSYEQYF
once	TRBD1	TRBV11-3	TRBJ2-3	TGTGCCAGCAGCCTCGGGACAGAGACACGGACAGATACGCAGTATTTT	CASSLGTETRTDTQYF
NA	NA	TRBV30	TRBJ1-4	TGTGCCTCCAACCGTCCTAATGAAAAACTGTTTTTT	CASNRPNEKLFF
NA	NA	TRBV7-9	TRBJ1-3	TGTGCCAGCAGCCCACTACAGGCTGGAAACACCATATATTTT	CASSPLQAGNTIYF
NA	NA	TRBV28	TRBJ1-3	TGTGCCAGCAAAGGGTCAGACAGCTCTGGAAACACCATATATTTT	CASKGSDSSGNTIYF
few	NA	TRBV5-1	TRBJ2-7	TGCGCCAGCAGGGTGGCAACCAGTTACTCCTACGAGCAGTACTTC	CASRVATSYSYEQYF
NA	NA	TRBV19	TRBJ2-4	TGTGCCAGTAGTCCGCTGGCGGGAGCCAAAAACATTCAGTACTTC	CASSPLAGAKNIQYF
NA	TRBD1	TRBV2	TRBJ1-2	TGTGCCAGCAGTGGTCAGGGGGGCCGAAACTATGGCTACACCTTC	CASSGQGGRNYGYTF